This TCR beta chain was found in a study of blood T cells in healthy people across ages. Then a second PCR, running roughly 7 to 11 cycles, was carried out with a sample-barcoded 5' primer and a J-beta primer mix. TCRdb passed the 5' RACE reads through MiXCR, listing each CDR3 protein once. This table holds some 1.5 million distinct CDR3 sequences, roughly 28% found once. Trimming removed 7 bases at V and 7 bases at J, with 10 bases between. The CDR3 is 11 amino acids. Germline assignment: CDR1 MNHEY and CDR2 SVGAGI. Sequencing input: blood. The sequence derives from a woman aged 25-40 years in good health. The chain carries TRBV6-5 and TRBJ1-1; D uncertain. The DNA for the CDR3 is TGTGCCAGCACCATGAGAGGTGAAGCTTTCTTT. Its translation is CASTMRGEAFF.